This entry lists 12 T cell receptor beta chains sequenced from one sample in a study of monozygotic twins with inflammatory bowel disease. Each CDR3 protein gets one entry in TCRdb, which reprocessed the 5' RACE reads and gives no DNA. The table lists around 370,000 distinct CDR3 sequences. Sequencing used blood. The source of these receptors is a human donor with ulcerative colitis or Crohn's disease, or a healthy co-twin of an affected twin (not recorded which).

The rearrangement uses TRBV5-1 and TRBJ2-5; lacking DNA, the TRBD1 call made by TCRdb goes unchecked. This CDR3 contains 16 residues. Germline V CDR1 and CDR2: SGHRS, YFSETQ. Here the CDR3 reads CASSPGTGASQETQYF.

This chain links TRBV27 with TRBJ2-3; TCRdb proposes TRBD2, but this gene call is untestable without DNA. The CDR3 covers 16 residues. Germline CDR1 MNHEY, CDR2 SMNVEV (reference sequence). The CDR3 here is CASSLLGVTSTDTQYF.

The CDR3: CASSPVPLREQYF. V and J are TRBV4-1 and TRBJ2-7; the TCRdb call, TRBD1, lacks DNA for checking. The CDR3 length is 13 residues. The germline CDR1 and CDR2 sequences are MGHRA and YSYEKL.

The chain is built from TRBV28 and TRBJ1-5; TCRdb lists TRBD1, though no DNA is available to test this call. This CDR3 comprises 17 residues. Germline V gives CDR1 MDHEN, CDR2 SYDVKM. CDR3 in amino acids: CASMSKRTAYSNQPQHF.

This chain connects TRBV6-5 to TRBJ2-7; with no DNA, the TCRdb D assignment of TRBD1 cannot be verified. Germline V gene data show CDR1 as MNHEY and CDR2 as SVGAGI. The CDR3 covers 12 residues. The CDR3 region is CASSYPGTEQYF.

The chain combines TRBV7-9 with TRBJ2-7; there is no DNA to check the TCRdb D call of TRBD2. The CDR3 extends over 12 amino acids. Germline lookup yields CDR1 SEHNR and CDR2 FQNEAQ (reference sequence). The CDR3 region is CASSLDWREQYF.

This chain joins TRBV20-1 and TRBJ2-7; checking the TCRdb D call of TRBD1 is not possible without DNA. From germline, CDR1 is DFQATT and CDR2 SNEGSKA (reference sequence). The CDR3 is made up of 15 amino acids. This chain's CDR3 is CSALETGGPSYEQYF.

The rearrangement joins TRBV5-1 to TRBJ1-1; TCRdb reports TRBD1, a call that lacks DNA to check it against. The CDR3 length is 15 residues. Germline V gene data show CDR1 as SGHRS and CDR2 as YFSETQ. The CDR3 protein is CASSLMGQGGTEAFF.

This chain joins TRBV11-2 and TRBJ1-1; TCRdb outputs TRBD1, but without DNA this stays unchecked. This CDR3 region has 16 residues. The germline gives CDR1 SGHAT, CDR2 FQNNGV. CDR3 region: CASRVSGTGGITEAFF.

This sequence joins TRBV11-2 and TRBJ2-3; TCRdb lists TRBD2, though no DNA is available to test this call. This CDR3 is 18 amino acids long. Germline assignment: CDR1 SGHAT and CDR2 FQNNGV. The CDR3 loop reads CASSVLAGGAPSTDTQYF. Together with reference TRBV11-2 and TRBJ2-3, the CDR3 gives the full variable domain: EAGVAQSPRYKIIEKRQSVAFWCNPISGHATLYWYQQILGQGPKLLIQFQNNGVVDDSQLPKDRFSAERLKGVDSTLKIQPAKLEDSAVYLCASSVLAGGAPSTDTQYFGPGTRLTVL.

The chain links TRBV12-3 or TRBV12-4 to TRBJ1-5; TCRdb returns TRBD1, unconfirmable since there is no DNA. CDR3 size: 16 residues. Here the CDR3 reads CASSLSFRGSYQPQHF.

The rearrangement uses TRBV7-6 and TRBJ1-5. The germline CDR1 and CDR2 sequences are SGHVS and FNYEAQ. The length of the CDR3 is 14 residues. Here the CDR3 reads CASSLGSVEQPQHF. The full variable domain, with the rest looked up from reference TRBV7-6 and TRBJ1-5, is GAGVSQSPRYKVTKRGQDVALRCDPISGHVSLYWYRQALGQGPEFLTYFNYEAQQDKSGLPNDRFSAERPEGSISTLTIQRTEQRDSAMYRCASSLGSVEQPQHFGDGTRLSIL.